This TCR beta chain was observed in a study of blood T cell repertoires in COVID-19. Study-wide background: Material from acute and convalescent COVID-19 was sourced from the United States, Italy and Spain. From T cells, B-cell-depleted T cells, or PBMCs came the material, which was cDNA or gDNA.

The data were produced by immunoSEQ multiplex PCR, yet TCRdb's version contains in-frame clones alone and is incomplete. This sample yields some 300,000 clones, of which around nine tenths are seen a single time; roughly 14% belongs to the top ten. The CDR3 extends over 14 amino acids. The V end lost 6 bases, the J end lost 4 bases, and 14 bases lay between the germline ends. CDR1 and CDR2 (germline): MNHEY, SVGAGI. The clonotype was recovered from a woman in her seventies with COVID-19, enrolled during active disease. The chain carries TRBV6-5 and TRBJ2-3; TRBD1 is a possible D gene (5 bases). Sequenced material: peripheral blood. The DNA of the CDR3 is TGTGCCAGCAGCGGACAAAGTGGGGCAGATACGCAGTATTTT. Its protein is CASSGQSGADTQYF.